Below, 31 T cell receptor beta chains from the same sample are listed, as sequenced in a study of early T cells in non-severe SARS-CoV-2 infection. TCRdb analysed the 5' RACE reads with MiXCR anew, one entry per CDR3 protein. This table holds some 42,000 distinct CDR3 sequences, about 5.9% found once. Material: whole blood, obtained at baseline. All receptors derive from an adult who was a healthcare worker with PCR-confirmed SARS-CoV-2 infection or an uninfected control (not recorded which).

This clonotype has a handful of counts. The V and J genes are TRBV18 and TRBJ2-4, with D perhaps assigned TRBD1 or TRBD2 (5 bases each). The V gene's germline CDR1 is KGHSH and CDR2 LQKENI. Trimming stripped 3 bases from V and 8 bases from J, with 8 bases between. The CDR3 has 12 amino acids. The DNA of the CDR3 is TGTGCCAGCTCACCTCTGGGGGACATTCAGTACTTC. It encodes CASSPLGDIQYF.

This clonotype was counted many times. The J gene is TRBJ1-1, the V gene TRBV27; 9 nucleotides align to TRBD1. Trimming cost V 3 bases and J 5 bases; bases outside gene matches: 4. The CDR3 runs 14 residues. In germline, CDR1 is MNHEY, CDR2 SMNVEV (reference sequence). The CDR3 region is CASSFGTGRTEAFF. Here the CDR3 DNA reads TGTGCCAGCAGTTTCGGGACAGGGAGAACTGAAGCTTTCTTT.

The chain combines TRBV7-2 with TRBJ2-2; possibly TRBD1 or TRBD2 for D (5 bases each). Germline CDR1 reads SGHTA; CDR2 reads FQGNSA. Trimming removed 6 bases from V and 4 bases from J, with 12 bases in between. This CDR3 region has 14 residues. The CDR3 DNA is TGTGCCAGCAGGACGGGACGAACCACCGGGGAGCTGTTTTTT. This translates into CASRTGRTTGELFF.

This CDR3 is CASSQERLGGEQFF. The CDR3 region has the DNA TGCGCCAGCAGCCAAGAAAGGCTAGGGGGTGAGCAGTTCTTC. J is TRBJ2-1 and V is TRBV4-3; D perhaps matches TRBD1 (6 bases). Trimming pared 0 bases from V and 9 bases from J, leaving 12 bases between. CDR3 length equals 14 residues. Germline V gene data show CDR1 as LGHNA and CDR2 as YSLEER.

Many counts were recorded for this clonotype. The chain carries TRBV9 and TRBJ2-3; 12 bases line up with TRBD2. V lost 4 bases, J lost 0 bases, and 9 bases stayed unmatched. The germline V gene has CDR1 SGDLS and CDR2 YYNGEE. The CDR3 is made up of 18 amino acids. CDR3 region: CASSPTSGGSSSTDTQYF. The DNA of the CDR3 is TGTGCCAGCAGCCCAACTAGCGGGGGGTCGTCTAGCACAGATACGCAGTATTTT.

CDR3 nucleotide sequence: TGTGCCAGCAAGACAGGGATCGCAACTAATGAAAAACTGTTTTTT. This encodes CASKTGIATNEKLFF. The chain links TRBV27 to TRBJ1-4; 7 positions match TRBD1. The CDR3 totals 15 residues. Per germline, CDR1 MNHEY and CDR2 SMNVEV (reference sequence). With 7 bases clipped from V and 0 bases from J, the junction kept 5 bases outside the gene matches.

This clonotype was found many times. The rearrangement links TRBV12-3 or TRBV12-4 to TRBJ1-2; no clear D gene. There are 13 residues in the CDR3. With 2 bases removed from V and 6 bases from J, the gap between germline ends came to 10 bases. The DNA of the CDR3 is TGTGCCAGCAGTTTAACGGAAAGGGATGGCTACACCTTC. Protein product: CASSLTERDGYTF.

In this sample, this clonotype turned up many times. The V call is TRBV20-1, the J call TRBJ1-2; TRBD1 might be the D (5 bases). Per the germline V gene, CDR1 is DFQATT and CDR2 is SNEGSKA (reference sequence). This CDR3 is 13 amino acids long. V was cut by 4 bases and J by 8 bases, with 17 bases left in between. Here the CDR3 DNA reads TGCAGTGCTACCCCCCCGGGAAGGGGCGGCTACACCTTC. Amino acids: CSATPPGRGGYTF.

This clonotype was detected many times. The chain has TRBV5-1 and TRBJ1-3; D perhaps matches TRBD1 (5 bases). Trimming cost V 0 bases and J 4 bases, with 11 bases left between them. CDR1 and CDR2 from the germline V gene are SGHRS and YFSETQ. The CDR3 is made up of 15 amino acids. The CDR3 spells CASSLGTSDGNTIYF. The CDR3 nucleotides read TGCGCCAGCAGCTTGGGGACAAGCGACGGAAACACCATATATTTT.

This clonotype was picked up many times. The chain links TRBV3-1 to TRBJ2-1, with 13 positions matching TRBD2. The CDR3 totals 15 residues. The V segment lost 2 bases and the J segment 6 bases; nucleotides outside the gene matches: 1. Germline values: CDR1 LGHDT, CDR2 YNNKEL (reference sequence). The CDR3 spells CASSQWTSGGNEQFF. The CDR3 DNA sequence: TGTGCCAGCAGCCAATGGACTAGCGGGGGCAATGAGCAGTTCTTC.

This clonotype qualifies as medium-sized. The genes are TRBV20-1 and TRBJ2-5, with D unclear. Between the trimmed V and J ends, which lost 6 bases and 5 bases, there was a span of 13 bases. Looked up from germline, CDR1 is DFQATT and CDR2 is SNEGSKA (reference sequence). The CDR3 length is 12 residues. CDR3 DNA: TGCAGTGCCGGGTTGAGCCCCGAGACCCAGTACTTC. Translated, it gives CSAGLSPETQYF.

This clonotype was seen more than once but under ten times. This sequence joins TRBV28 and TRBJ2-2; TRBD1 matches at 7 bases. V was pared by 6 bases and J by 5 bases, with 9 bases of the junction left unmatched. The CDR3 contains 15 residues. Germline-derived CDR1 and CDR2 are MDHEN and SYDVKM. The DNA of the CDR3 is TGTGCCAGCAGCGCTACCGGGACAGCTACCGGGGAGCTGTTTTTT. Translating it yields CASSATGTATGELFF.

This clonotype occurred a few times. The chain recombines TRBV6-6 with TRBJ2-5, with D perhaps TRBD1 (5 bases). Germline lookup yields CDR1 MNHNY and CDR2 SVGAGI (reference sequence). Trimming pared 6 bases from V and 2 bases from J, leaving 7 bases between. The CDR3 contains 12 residues. The chain's CDR3 is CASRRQQETQYF. The DNA for the CDR3 is TGTGCCAGCAGACGACAGCAAGAGACCCAGTACTTC.

This clonotype occurred a few times. The chain carries TRBV5-1 and TRBJ1-1, with D hard to call. Trimming took 0 bases from V and 2 from J, leaving 8 bases between them. There are 14 residues in the CDR3. Germline V gene data show CDR1 as SGHRS and CDR2 as YFSETQ. In DNA form, the CDR3 reads TGCGCCAGCAGCTTGGAGGCAGCAAACACTGAAGCTTTCTTT. This translates into CASSLEAANTEAFF.

This clonotype was counted many times. The V and J genes are TRBV12-3 or TRBV12-4 and TRBJ1-3, with TRBD1 matching 11 bases. J gave up 0 bases and V 6 bases, and 4 bases lay outside the gene matches. The CDR3 is 16 residues long. The CDR3 reads CASRGQGANSGNTIYF. The CDR3 DNA reads TGTGCCAGCAGAGGACAGGGGGCCAACTCTGGAAACACCATATATTTT.

This clonotype came up a few times. The chain combines TRBV5-1 with TRBJ1-1, with D possibly being TRBD1 (5 bases). Trimming left V 4 bases short and J 4 bases short, with 11 bases between. This CDR3 region has 13 residues. Germline V gene data show CDR1 as SGHRS and CDR2 as YFSETQ. CDR3 DNA: TGCGCCAGCAGCGCAGGGATAAGCACTGAAGCTTTCTTT. The encoded protein is CASSAGISTEAFF.

Many counts were recorded for this clonotype. V usage is TRBV12-5 and J usage is TRBJ2-1; 14 bases align to TRBD2. In germline, CDR1 is LGHNT, CDR2 FRNRAP. With V trimmed by 6 bases and J by 3 bases, 10 bases remained unmatched. This CDR3 is built from 18 residues. CDR3 DNA: TGTGCTAGTGGCCGCGAGACTAGCGGGGGGGCCGTCTACAATGAGCAGTTCTTC. Residues: CASGRETSGGAVYNEQFF.

In its sample, this clonotype was seen many times. The chain carries TRBV28 and TRBJ2-5; D is ambiguous. Germline V lookup: CDR1 MDHEN, CDR2 SYDVKM. V was cut by 5 bases and J by 2 bases, with 9 bases left in between. This CDR3 is built from 13 residues. DNA of the CDR3: TGTGCCAGCAGTCAAGACACGCAAGAGACCCAGTACTTC. Protein sequence: CASSQDTQETQYF.

This clonotype has a count of ten or more. The rearrangement joins TRBV7-3 to TRBJ1-1, with D uncertain. V was trimmed by 2 bases and J by 5 bases, leaving 12 bases between them. The CDR3 runs to 14 residues. The germline V gene has CDR1 SGHTA and CDR2 FQGTGA. In DNA form, the CDR3 reads TGTGCCAGCAGCTTAGGTAGTGGAGGAACTGAAGCTTTCTTT. This translates into CASSLGSGGTEAFF.

This clonotype was detected ten times or more. The chain joins TRBV5-4 to TRBJ2-1; 8 bases align to TRBD2. CDR1 is SGHNT, CDR2 YYREEE, per germline (reference sequence). Germline trimming cut 0 bases from V and 9 bases from J; bases unmatched to any gene: 14. CDR3 size: 17 residues. The CDR3 bases are TGTGCCAGCAGCTTGGAGACGGGGGGGCATATTCCCGCTGAGCAGTTCTTC. Translating gives CASSLETGGHIPAEQFF.

This clonotype was counted many times. The rearrangement uses TRBV7-8 and TRBJ2-7; D assignment may be TRBD1 or TRBD2 (5 bases each). Germline CDR1 and CDR2: SGHVS and FQNEAQ. The CDR3 is 14 residues long. V dropped 6 bases and J dropped 2 bases, with 14 bases sitting between them. This CDR3 reads CASSPEGSAYEQYF. CDR3 bases: TGTGCCAGCAGTCCAGAGGGGTCCGCCTACGAGCAGTACTTC.

This clonotype was counted once. A much larger clone sits a single nucleotide away, making a read error possible. J is TRBJ2-3 and V is TRBV28; TRBD1 might be the D (6 bases). This CDR3 contains 15 residues. Trimming stripped 3 bases from V and 3 bases from J, with 13 bases between. CDR1 and CDR2 from the germline V gene are MDHEN and SYDVKM. Here the CDR3 DNA reads TGTGCCAGCAGTTTGAGCAGGGGAAGAACAGATACGCAGTATTTT. This encodes CASSLSRGRTDTQYF.

This clonotype was recorded at least ten times. The chain recombines TRBV10-3 with TRBJ2-3; no definite D call. Trimming left V 6 bases short and J 4 bases short, with 11 bases between. Germline values: CDR1 ENHRY, CDR2 SYGVKD. This CDR3 spans 13 amino acids. The CDR3 reads CAIRVRDADTQYF. As DNA, the CDR3 is TGTGCCATCAGGGTTCGAGACGCAGATACGCAGTATTTT.

This clonotype was detected ten times or more. This chain connects TRBV6-5 to TRBJ1-2, with D possibly TRBD1 on 5 matching bases. The CDR3 covers 13 residues. Germline-derived CDR1 and CDR2 are MNHEY and SVGAGI. V was trimmed by 1 base and J by 7 bases, leaving 10 bases between them. In nucleotides, the CDR3 is TGTGCCAGCAGTTACTTAGGGGCGGCTGGCTACACCTTC. Its protein product is CASSYLGAAGYTF.

The rearrangement joins TRBV18 to TRBJ2-7; weak D call: TRBD1 (6 bases). CDR3 length: 14 residues. Germline assignment: CDR1 KGHSH and CDR2 LQKENI. Trimming removed 6 bases from V and 9 bases from J, with 21 bases in between. This CDR3 reads CASSLGSNRDGQYF. The CDR3 nucleotides are TGTGCCAGCTCCCTCGGGTCCAACAGGGACGGGCAGTACTTC.

This chain uses TRBV7-7 with TRBJ2-3; TRBD2 matches 10 bases. Trimming cost V 5 bases and J 1 base; bases outside gene matches: 21. The CDR3 has 21 residues. CDR1 SSHAT and CDR2 FNYEAQ come from the germline V gene (reference sequence). CDR3 residues: CASSKSGGAEKQLIRTDTQYF. The CDR3 bases are TGTGCCAGCAGCAAAAGCGGGGGGGCAGAGAAGCAGTTAATCCGCACAGATACGCAGTATTTT.

This clonotype has more than one count but fewer than ten. This sequence joins TRBV28 and TRBJ1-2; D perhaps matches TRBD1 (5 bases). CDR3 size: 14 residues. Germline V gene data show CDR1 as MDHEN and CDR2 as SYDVKM. The V and J ends lost 3 bases and 4 bases respectively, with 12 bases between them. CDR3 coding DNA: TGTGCCAGCAGTTTGCATCGGAGGGGCTATGGCTACACCTTC. It encodes CASSLHRRGYGYTF.

The gene calls are TRBV28 and TRBJ2-1; a possible D gene is TRBD1 (5 bases). This CDR3 spans 14 amino acids. V lost 3 bases and J lost 8, with 14 bases in between. The V gene's germline CDR1 is MDHEN and CDR2 SYDVKM. CDR3 bases: TGTGCCAGCAGTTTTCCCGGACATTTGTATGAGCAGTTCTTC. The encoded protein is CASSFPGHLYEQFF.

This clonotype showed up just a few times. The CDR3 reads CASSLRGQPQHF. CDR3 nucleotides: TGTGCCAGCAGTCTCAGGGGGCAGCCCCAGCATTTT. The chain employs TRBV12-3 or TRBV12-4 and TRBJ1-5; TRBD1 aligns across 7 bases. The V segment lost 5 bases and the J segment 7 bases; nucleotides outside the gene matches: 2. The CDR3 spans 12 residues.

There are a few counts of this clonotype. The DNA of the CDR3 is TGCAGCGTTCGTAGCGGGGGGGCGACCAAAAACATTCAGTACTTC. Translation gives CSVRSGGATKNIQYF. The rearrangement uses TRBV29-1 and TRBJ2-4, with 11 positions matching TRBD2. The trim removed 5 bases at V and 2 bases at J, leaving 5 bases unmatched. Germline CDR1 SQVTM, CDR2 ANQGSEA. The CDR3 extends over 15 amino acids. The full variable domain, rest sourced from reference TRBV29-1 and TRBJ2-4, is SAVISQKPSRDICQRGTSLTIQCQVDSQVTMMFWYRQQPGQSLTLIATANQGSEATYESGFVIDKFPISRPNLTFSTLTVSNMSPEDSSIYLCSVRSGGATKNIQYFGAGTRLSVL.

This clonotype came up many times. The chain carries TRBV19 and TRBJ1-5, with a tentative D call TRBD1 (6 bases). There are 17 residues in the CDR3. V lost 6 bases to trimming and J lost 3 bases, with 21 bases between them. The germline V gene has CDR1 LNHDA and CDR2 SQIVND (reference sequence). CDR3 in amino acids: CASSRPQTGVDNQPQHF. CDR3 coding DNA: TGTGCCAGTAGCCGCCCCCAGACAGGTGTGGACAATCAGCCCCAGCATTTT.